This T cell receptor (beta chain) was obtained from a study of T-cell reconstitution after alpha-beta-depleted transplantation in children. General study points: Some patients showed high day-60 TCRbeta diversity, which derived from surviving recipient T cells and thymic progenitors. From newly produced T cells came most of the T-cell counts and diversity one year after transplant. Roughly two months post-transplant, alpha-beta T cells reportedly originated from several hundred graft clones that had expanded.

Library preparation (for TCRbeta) was performed with unique molecular identifiers. TCRdb reanalysed the PCR reads using MiXCR and keeps one entry per CDR3 protein. Here the sample spans fewer than 500,000 distinct CDR3 sequences, roughly two fifths being singletons. This clonotype was seen a handful of times. The antigen is undetermined. CDR3 length: 13 residues. The junction had 3 bases not matched to a gene; V was cut back by 5 bases and J by 4 bases. Germline loops: CDR1 SGHNT, CDR2 YYREEE (reference sequence). The specimen comprised PBMCs, sampled before TCRalphabeta/CD19-depleted stem cell transplant. The chain combines TRBV5-4 with TRBJ2-5; 9 nucleotides match TRBD1. The sequence came from a girl aged 2-10 years with aplastic anemia, due to receive a stem cell transplant. The CDR3 sequence: CASRRTGVETQYF. CDR3 coding DNA: TGTGCCAGCAGACGGACAGGGGTAGAGACCCAGTACTTC.